Below, 21 T cell receptor beta chains from the same sample are listed, as sequenced in a study of CD8 T cells in ankylosing spondylitis. TCRdb re-called the 5' RACE reads through MiXCR, storing one row per CDR3 protein. The sample lists 150,000 to 250,000 distinct CDR3 sequences; about 13% were seen once. Sequencing was carried out using blood, either unsorted or a sorted T cell fraction (not recorded which). All receptors come from a male donor with ankylosing spondylitis or in good health (not recorded which).

The chain is built from TRBV19 and TRBJ2-1; D is possibly TRBD2 (6 bases). The CDR3 has 14 residues. V gave up 6 bases and J gave up 3 bases, with 12 bases separating them. Per germline, CDR1 LNHDA and CDR2 SQIVND (reference sequence). The chain's CDR3 is CASSPGAGYNEQFF. The CDR3 DNA follows: TGTGCCAGTAGCCCGGGAGCGGGCTACAATGAGCAGTTCTTC.

This clonotype appeared a few times. V usage is TRBV14 and J usage is TRBJ1-1; D perhaps matches TRBD1 (5 bases). The length of the CDR3 is 14 residues. V was trimmed by 7 bases and J by 0 bases, leaving 12 bases between them. CDR1 is SGHDN and CDR2 is FVKESK in the germline V gene. The CDR3 region is CASTRTDMNTEAFF. For the CDR3, the DNA is TGTGCCAGCACCCGGACGGACATGAACACTGAAGCTTTCTTT.

The rearrangement uses TRBV7-9 and TRBJ2-1; a possible D gene is TRBD2 (6 bases). The CDR3 covers 15 residues. Germline V lookup: CDR1 SEHNR, CDR2 FQNEAQ (reference sequence). V was shortened by 5 bases and J by 3 bases, with 14 bases between the two germline ends. CDR3 nucleotide sequence: TGTGCCAGCAGCCCGATGGGGGGTAGCTACAATGAGCAGTTCTTC. It is translated as CASSPMGGSYNEQFF.

This clonotype has ten or more counts. The V and J genes are TRBV5-1 and TRBJ2-3; D is ambiguous. The CDR3 totals 13 residues. CDR1 is SGHRS and CDR2 is YFSETQ in the germline V gene. The V end lost 4 bases, the J end lost 4 bases, and 10 bases lay between the germline ends. In DNA, the CDR3 is TGCGCCAGCAGCCCGAAGACATCAGATACGCAGTATTTT. It translates to CASSPKTSDTQYF. Full variable domain (rest looked up from reference TRBV5-1 and TRBJ2-3): KAGVTQTPRYLIKTRGQQVTLSCSPISGHRSVSWYQQTPGQGLQFLFEYFSETQRNKGNFPGRFSGRQFSNSRSEMNVSTLELGDSALYLCASSPKTSDTQYFGPGTRLTVL.

This clonotype was seen more than once but under ten times. The gene calls are TRBV15 and TRBJ1-2; D is unclear. From germline, CDR1 is LNHNV and CDR2 YYDKDF (reference sequence). Trimming removed 0 bases at V and 8 bases at J, with 22 bases between. This CDR3 comprises 17 residues. CDR3 sequence reads: CATSRDRGETLAHGYTF. CDR3 nucleotide sequence: TGTGCCACCAGCAGAGATCGAGGTGAAACCCTGGCCCACGGCTACACCTTC.

The J gene is TRBJ2-2, the V gene TRBV27; D call uncertain. The CDR3 is 13 residues long. The V gene's germline CDR1 is MNHEY and CDR2 SMNVEV (reference sequence). Trimming took 3 bases from V and 11 from J, leaving 13 bases between them. The CDR3 DNA sequence: TGTGCCAGCAGTTTCGGTGAGGTGACAGAGCTGTTTTTT. Amino acid sequence: CASSFGEVTELFF.

This clonotype was found many times. The rearrangement uses TRBV7-9 and TRBJ2-2; tentative D call: TRBD2 (5 bases). The CDR3 runs 12 residues. Germline V gene lookup returns CDR1 SEHNR and CDR2 FQNEAQ (reference sequence). The V and J ends lost 4 bases and 8 bases respectively, with 8 bases between them. The CDR3 DNA is TGTGCCAGCAGCTCGGGATCTGGGGAGCTGTTTTTT. As protein: CASSSGSGELFF.

The V call is TRBV6-5, the J call TRBJ2-2; D is undetermined. The germline V and J ends were trimmed by 2 bases and 0 bases, with 4 bases remaining between them. The CDR3 sequence is 14 residues long. Germline V gives CDR1 MNHEY, CDR2 SVGAGI. The CDR3 protein is CASSYEPNTGELFF. CDR3 DNA sequence: TGTGCCAGCAGTTACGAACCGAACACCGGGGAGCTGTTTTTT.

There are many counts of this clonotype. V gene TRBV12-3 or TRBV12-4 combines with J gene TRBJ1-1; tentative D call: TRBD1 (6 bases). This CDR3 region has 14 residues. V was cut by 6 bases and J by 2 bases, with 13 bases left in between. The CDR3 DNA is TGTGCCAGCAGGTCAGGGGTGGGTAACACTGAAGCTTTCTTT. It yields the protein CASRSGVGNTEAFF.

This chain connects TRBV27 to TRBJ1-2; maybe TRBD1 (6 bases). Between the trimmed V and J ends, which lost 3 bases and 0 bases, there was a span of 8 bases. The CDR3 is 14 residues long. In germline, CDR1 is MNHEY, CDR2 SMNVEV (reference sequence). The CDR3 spells CASSLDSANYGYTF. The CDR3 nucleotides read TGTGCCAGCAGTTTGGACAGTGCTAACTATGGCTACACCTTC.

The rearrangement joins TRBV2 to TRBJ2-3, with 9 bases fitting TRBD1. This CDR3 has 14 amino acids. Per germline, CDR1 SNHLY and CDR2 FYNNEI. V lost 10 bases to trimming and J lost 0 bases; unmatched junction nucleotides: 5. CDR3 sequence: CATGDRVSTDTQYF. In DNA form, the CDR3 reads TGTGCCACAGGGGACAGGGTGAGCACAGATACGCAGTATTTT.

This sequence joins TRBV5-4 and TRBJ2-3, with 8 bases fitting TRBD1. With V trimmed by 6 bases and J by 6 bases, 15 bases remained unmatched. The CDR3 is 16 amino acids. Germline V CDR1 and CDR2: SGHNT, YYREEE (reference sequence). The CDR3 DNA is TGTGCCAGCACGCCTGTCGGACAGGGTCGGTGGGATACGCAGTATTTT. As protein: CASTPVGQGRWDTQYF.

This clonotype was observed at least ten times. The V gene is TRBV12-3 or TRBV12-4, the J gene TRBJ1-2; possible D gene TRBD1, 5 bases. V lost 6 bases and J 5 bases, leaving 22 bases between the germline ends. The CDR3 sequence is 16 residues long. The CDR3 bases are TGTGCCAGCAGCTCCGGGGCTCACCCTAGCTGGTATGGCTACACCTTC. This encodes CASSSGAHPSWYGYTF.

This clonotype has a count of ten or more. The genes are TRBV20-1 and TRBJ2-1; D remains ambiguous. Germline CDR1 reads DFQATT; CDR2 reads SNEGSKA (reference sequence). Trimming stripped 0 bases from V and 10 bases from J, with 16 bases between. The length of the CDR3 is 14 residues. In DNA form, the CDR3 reads TGCAGTGCTAGAGATCCCCGGGCAGGTGTAGAGCAGTTCTTC. It codes for CSARDPRAGVEQFF.

This chain joins TRBV20-1 and TRBJ2-7; D tentatively reads TRBD1 or TRBD2 (5 bases each). Germline V gives CDR1 DFQATT, CDR2 SNEGSKA (reference sequence). This CDR3 has 16 amino acids. V was clipped by 2 bases and J by 2 bases, with 19 bases between them. For the CDR3, the DNA is TGCAGTGCTAGATGGGATGAGGGGACGGGCACCTACGAGCAGTACTTC. It specifies CSARWDEGTGTYEQYF.

In its sample, this clonotype was seen many times. The CDR3 DNA is TGTGCCAGCAGTCAATACGGGACAGGGGACACCGGGGAGCTGTTTTTT. Translation gives CASSQYGTGDTGELFF. The chain links TRBV3-1 to TRBJ2-2, with 10 bases that match TRBD1. Germline trimming cut 6 bases from V and 3 bases from J; bases unmatched to any gene: 7. This CDR3 comprises 16 residues. Per germline, CDR1 LGHDT and CDR2 YNNKEL (reference sequence).

This clonotype came up a few times. V is TRBV5-5 and J is TRBJ1-2; TRBD1 matches at 7 bases. With 0 bases clipped from V and 2 bases from J, the junction kept 1 base outside the gene matches. This CDR3 is 14 amino acids long. Germline V gene lookup returns CDR1 SGHKS and CDR2 YYEKEE (reference sequence). CDR3 DNA: TGTGCCAGCAGCTTGGGGGACAGCAACTATGGCTACACCTTC. Encoded protein: CASSLGDSNYGYTF.

The chain joins TRBV29-1 to TRBJ2-7; 11 bases agree with TRBD2. Germline CDR1 reads SQVTM; CDR2 reads ANQGSEA. V lost 2 bases, J lost 3 bases, and 12 bases stayed unmatched. The CDR3 has 17 residues. Written as DNA, the CDR3 is TGCAGCGTTGAAATCAGTCTAGCGGGAGGACCGCACTACGAGCAGTACTTC. The encoded protein is CSVEISLAGGPHYEQYF.

This clonotype was counted ten times or more. The V and J genes are TRBV12-3 or TRBV12-4 and TRBJ2-1; 9 bases line up with TRBD1. CDR3 size: 14 residues. V was pared by 6 bases and J by 5 bases, with 5 bases of the junction left unmatched. The CDR3 bases are TGTGCCAGCAGGAACAGGGGGCTGAACAATGAGCAGTTCTTC. Residues: CASRNRGLNNEQFF.

This clonotype was detected many times. The CDR3 spells CSVQGGAYNEQFF. The CDR3 nucleotides are TGCAGCGTTCAAGGGGGGGCCTACAATGAGCAGTTCTTC. The chain uses TRBV29-1 and TRBJ2-1; D perhaps matches TRBD2 (7 bases). V was clipped by 5 bases and J by 2 bases, with 10 bases between them. CDR3 length equals 13 residues. The germline V gene has CDR1 SQVTM and CDR2 ANQGSEA.

The chain links TRBV7-9 to TRBJ1-2; D may be TRBD1 (6 bases). This CDR3 is 16 amino acids long. The germline gives CDR1 SEHNR, CDR2 FQNEAQ (reference sequence). Trimming shortened V by 3 bases and J by 4 bases, and 18 bases separated the two germline ends. CDR3 residues: CASSFHPSGQPYGYTF. DNA of the CDR3: TGTGCCAGCAGCTTTCACCCCTCTGGACAGCCCTATGGCTACACCTTC.